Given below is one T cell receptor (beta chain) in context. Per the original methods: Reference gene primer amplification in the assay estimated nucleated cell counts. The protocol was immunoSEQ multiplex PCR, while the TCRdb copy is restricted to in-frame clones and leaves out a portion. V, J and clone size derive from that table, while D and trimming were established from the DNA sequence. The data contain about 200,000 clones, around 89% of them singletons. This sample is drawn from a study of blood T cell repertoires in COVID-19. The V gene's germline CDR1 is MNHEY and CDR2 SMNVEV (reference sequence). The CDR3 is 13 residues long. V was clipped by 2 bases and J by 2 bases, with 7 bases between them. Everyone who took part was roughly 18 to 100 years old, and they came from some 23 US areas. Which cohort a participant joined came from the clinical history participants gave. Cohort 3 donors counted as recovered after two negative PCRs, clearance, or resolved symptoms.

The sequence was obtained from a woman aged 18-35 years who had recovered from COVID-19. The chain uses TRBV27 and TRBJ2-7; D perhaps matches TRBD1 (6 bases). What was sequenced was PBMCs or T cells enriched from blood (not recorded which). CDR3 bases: TGTGCCAGCAGTTTAAACAGGGCCTACGAGCAGTACTTC. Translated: CASSLNRAYEQYF.